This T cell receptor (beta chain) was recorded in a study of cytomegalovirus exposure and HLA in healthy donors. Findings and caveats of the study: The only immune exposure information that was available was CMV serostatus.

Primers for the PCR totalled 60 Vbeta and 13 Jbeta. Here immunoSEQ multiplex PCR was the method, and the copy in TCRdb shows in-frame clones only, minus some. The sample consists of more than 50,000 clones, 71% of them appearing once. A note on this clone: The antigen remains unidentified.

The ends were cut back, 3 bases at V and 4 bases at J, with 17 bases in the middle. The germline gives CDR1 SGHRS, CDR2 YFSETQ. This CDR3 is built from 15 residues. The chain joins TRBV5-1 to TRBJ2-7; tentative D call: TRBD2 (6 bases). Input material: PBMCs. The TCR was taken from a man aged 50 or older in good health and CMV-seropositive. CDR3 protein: CASSSQAAGPYEQYF. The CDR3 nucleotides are TGCGCCAGCAGCTCCCAGGCGGCGGGACCTTACGAGCAGTACTTC.